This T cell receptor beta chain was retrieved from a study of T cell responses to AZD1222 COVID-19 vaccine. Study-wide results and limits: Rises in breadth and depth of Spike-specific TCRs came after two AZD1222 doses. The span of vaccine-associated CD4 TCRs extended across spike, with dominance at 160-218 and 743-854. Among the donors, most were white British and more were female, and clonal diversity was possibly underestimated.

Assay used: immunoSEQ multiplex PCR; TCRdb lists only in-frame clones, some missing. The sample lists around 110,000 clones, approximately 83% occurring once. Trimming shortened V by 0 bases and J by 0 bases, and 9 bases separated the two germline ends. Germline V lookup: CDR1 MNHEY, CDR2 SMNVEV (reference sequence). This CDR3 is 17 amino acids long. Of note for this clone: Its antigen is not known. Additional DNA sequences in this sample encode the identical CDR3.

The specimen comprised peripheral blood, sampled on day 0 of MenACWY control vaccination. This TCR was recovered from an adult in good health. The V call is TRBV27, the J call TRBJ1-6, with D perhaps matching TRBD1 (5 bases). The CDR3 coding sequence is TGTGCCAGCAGTTTATCGGCAGGGAGCTCCTATAATTCACCCCTCCACTTT. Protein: CASSLSAGSSYNSPLHF.